This T cell receptor (beta chain) was sequenced for a study of blood T cell repertoires in COVID-19. Across the whole study: Acute and convalescent COVID-19 samples came from the United States, Italy and Spain. Nucleic acid was either cDNA or gDNA, and it came from T cells, B-cell-depleted T cells, or PBMCs.

Methods used by the authors: Using reference gene primer amplification, nucleated cell counts were estimated. Clones were read by immunoSEQ multiplex PCR, and TCRdb kept only the in-frame ones, dropping some. Clonal size and the V and J genes are those of that table, whereas D and trimming came from the DNA. The profile shows over 200,000 clones, around 80% of them singletons. The germline V and J ends were trimmed by 1 base and 0 bases, with 10 bases remaining between them. Germline CDR1 reads SGHTA; CDR2 reads FQGNSA. CDR3 length: 15 amino acids. This receptor was identified in a human donor in a cohort sampled during active COVID-19. V and J are TRBV7-2 and TRBJ2-7; a weak D match, TRBD2 (6 bases). The material sequenced was peripheral blood. The CDR3 region is CASSLDWTNSYEQYF. Here the CDR3 DNA reads TGTGCCAGCAGCTTAGACTGGACTAACTCCTACGAGCAGTACTTC.